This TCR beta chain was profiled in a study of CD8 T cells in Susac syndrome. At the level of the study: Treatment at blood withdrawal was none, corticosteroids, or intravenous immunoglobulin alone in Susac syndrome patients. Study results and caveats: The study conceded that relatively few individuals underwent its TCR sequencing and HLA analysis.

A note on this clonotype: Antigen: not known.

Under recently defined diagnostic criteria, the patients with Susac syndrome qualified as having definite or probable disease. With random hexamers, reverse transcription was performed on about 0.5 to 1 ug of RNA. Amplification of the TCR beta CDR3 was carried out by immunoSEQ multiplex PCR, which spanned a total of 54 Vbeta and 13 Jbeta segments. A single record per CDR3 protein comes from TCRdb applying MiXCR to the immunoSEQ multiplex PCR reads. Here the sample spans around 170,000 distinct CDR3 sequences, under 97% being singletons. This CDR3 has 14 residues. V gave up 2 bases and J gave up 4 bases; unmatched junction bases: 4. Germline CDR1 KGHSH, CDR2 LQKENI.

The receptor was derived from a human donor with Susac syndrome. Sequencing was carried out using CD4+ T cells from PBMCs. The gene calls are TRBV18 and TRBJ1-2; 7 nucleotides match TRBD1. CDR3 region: CASSPDRARYGYTF. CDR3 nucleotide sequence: TGTGCCAGCTCACCAGACAGGGCGCGCTATGGCTACACCTTC. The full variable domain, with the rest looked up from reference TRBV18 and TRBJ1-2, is NAGVMQNPRHLVRRRGQEARLRCSPMKGHSHVYWYRQLPEEGLKFMVYLQKENIIDESGMPKERFSAEFPKEGPSILRIQQVVRGDSAAYFCASSPDRARYGYTFGSGTRLTVV.